The 10 T cell receptor beta chains in this list originate from one sample, sequenced in a study of cytomegalovirus exposure and HLA in healthy donors. Researchers ran the PCR with 60 Vbeta and 13 Jbeta primers. Using immunoSEQ multiplex PCR, the repertoire was profiled, and TCRdb retains in-frame clones only, with some absent. This repertoire shows about 150,000 clones, about 75% found once; its top ten account for 1.7%. The sequenced material came from PBMCs. These TCRs come from a woman aged 30 to 39 in good health and CMV-seronegative.

J is TRBJ1-5 and V is TRBV5-1, with TRBD1 as a possible D gene (6 bases). V was cut by 4 bases and J by 1 base, with 12 bases left in between. Germline-derived CDR1 and CDR2 are SGHRS and YFSETQ. There are 15 residues in the CDR3. The CDR3 sequence is CASSLHGGSNQPQHF. In nucleotides, the CDR3 is TGCGCCAGCAGCCTGCATGGGGGCAGCAATCAGCCCCAGCATTTT. The whole variable domain, remainder taken from reference TRBV5-1 and TRBJ1-5, is KAGVTQTPRYLIKTRGQQVTLSCSPISGHRSVSWYQQTPGQGLQFLFEYFSETQRNKGNFPGRFSGRQFSNSRSEMNVSTLELGDSALYLCASSLHGGSNQPQHFGDGTRLSIL.

The chain is built from TRBV27 and TRBJ1-2; 7 bases align to TRBD1. V lost 5 bases to trimming and J lost 3 bases; unmatched junction nucleotides: 9. CDR1 is MNHEY, CDR2 SMNVEV, per germline (reference sequence). This CDR3 spans 15 amino acids. CDR3 bases: TGTGCCAGCAGTCCCTGGGACAGACCCTACTATGGCTACACCTTC. Encoded protein: CASSPWDRPYYGYTF.

The rearrangement links TRBV2 to TRBJ1-1; D is unclear. The CDR3 sequence is 13 residues long. Germline CDR1 SNHLY, CDR2 FYNNEI. V was shortened by 6 bases and J by 4 bases, with 12 bases between the two germline ends. The CDR3 nucleotides read TGTGCCAGCAGGAGCGGCCGGAGCACTGAAGCTTTCTTT. Amino acids: CASRSGRSTEAFF.

CDR3 residues: CASSSVNTEAFF. Here the CDR3 DNA reads TGTGCCAGCAGTTCCGTTAACACTGAAGCTTTCTTT. V and J are TRBV6-5 and TRBJ1-1, with unresolved D. The V gene lost 4 bases and the J gene lost 2 bases, with 5 bases spanning the gap. The germline gives CDR1 MNHEY, CDR2 SVGAGI. The CDR3 runs to 12 residues.

This clone has just one count. The V call is TRBV27, the J call TRBJ1-5; D ambiguous. This CDR3 has 10 amino acids. The V and J ends lost 11 bases and 6 bases respectively, with 8 bases between them. Germline CDR1 reads MNHEY; CDR2 reads SMNVEV (reference sequence). The CDR3 nucleotides are TGTGCCCACGAGGGTCAGCCCCAGCATTTT. It codes for CAHEGQPQHF.

DNA for the CDR3: TGTGCCTGGAGCGCTACAGGGGTCCTCTATGGCTACACCTTC. Translated, it gives CAWSATGVLYGYTF. The chain is built from TRBV30 and TRBJ1-2, with 7 nucleotides matching TRBD1. The CDR3 loop spans 14 amino acids. With V trimmed by 3 bases and J by 4 bases, 8 bases remained unmatched. The germline V gene encodes CDR1 GTSNPN and CDR2 SVGIG (reference sequence).

V gene TRBV15 combines with J gene TRBJ2-2; 9 nucleotides match TRBD2. V shed 5 bases and J 5 bases; nucleotides not matched to a gene: 9. The CDR3 sequence is 16 residues long. From germline, CDR1 is LNHNV and CDR2 YYDKDF (reference sequence). The CDR3 region is CATSLEAGGRTGELFF. The CDR3 DNA reads TGTGCCACCAGCCTAGAGGCGGGGGGGCGTACCGGGGAGCTGTTTTTT.

The chain is built from TRBV7-3 and TRBJ2-7, with D tentatively TRBD2 (6 bases). Per germline, CDR1 SGHTA and CDR2 FQGTGA. V lost 10 bases, J lost 6 bases, and 16 bases lay in between. The CDR3 has 12 amino acids. The CDR3 DNA sequence: TGTGCCACCTCAGCGCGGGGAGGCGAGCAGTACTTC. Translating it yields CATSARGGEQYF.

V is TRBV5-1 and J is TRBJ1-1; a weak D match, TRBD1 (6 bases). V was shortened by 0 bases and J by 7 bases, with 13 bases between the two germline ends. The germline gives CDR1 SGHRS, CDR2 YFSETQ. The length of the CDR3 is 14 residues. The CDR3: CASSLVRGGGEAFF. CDR3 sequence (DNA): TGCGCCAGCAGCTTGGTTCGGGGAGGGGGTGAAGCTTTCTTT.

This chain links TRBV5-6 with TRBJ2-7, with D tentatively TRBD1 (7 bases). This CDR3 contains 14 residues. Germline V lookup: CDR1 SGHDT, CDR2 YYEEEE. The V end lost 7 bases, the J end lost 3 bases, and 17 bases lay between the germline ends. Written as DNA, the CDR3 is TGTGCCAGCCGCCGGGGGACAGTCATCTACGAGCAGTACTTC. Its translation is CASRRGTVIYEQYF. Based on the CDR3 plus reference TRBV5-6 and TRBJ2-7, the full variable domain is DAGVTQSPTHLIKTRGQQVTLRCSPKSGHDTVSWYQQALGQGPQFIFQYYEEEERQRGNFPDRFSGHQFPNYSSELNVNALLLGDSALYLCASRRGTVIYEQYFGPGTRLTVT.